These 25 T cell receptor beta chains originate from one sample sequenced in a study of T cells of healthy individuals (dated by TCRdb to the late 2010s). Library creation used 5' RACE. TCRdb lists the instrument as Illumina MiSeq. Using fastp trimming at Q25 and MiXCR clonotype assembly, TCRdb reanalyzed the public sequencing data and kept in-frame beta chains. Rows are unified per CDR3 protein, each entry keeping the most common DNA and genes. This sample holds tens of thousands of distinct CDR3 sequences; roughly 16% were observed only once. The ten most abundant clones make up roughly 4.7% of the sample. The source of these receptors is a human donor in good health.

Turning to this clonotype: This may be a read error: a much more frequent sequence differs by one nucleotide. The chain is built from TRBV9 and TRBJ1-1; tentatively, D is TRBD1 (6 bases). Germline CDR1 and CDR2: SGDLS and YYNGEE. Trimming took 4 bases from V and 4 from J, leaving 14 bases between them. The CDR3 is 14 amino acids. CDR3 in amino acids: CASSPLDRSTEAFF. The CDR3 nucleotides are TGTGCCAGCAGCCCACTGGACAGAAGCACTGAAGCTTTCTTT. Full variable domain (remainder filled in from reference TRBV9 and TRBJ1-1): DSGVTQTPKHLITATGQRVTLRCSPRSGDLSVYWYQQSLDQGLQFLIQYYNGEERAKGNILERFSAQQFPDLHSELNLSSLELGDSALYFCASSPLDRSTEAFFGQGTRLTVV.

This clonotype occurred a few times. This chain connects TRBV5-6 to TRBJ1-4; maybe TRBD1 (5 bases). CDR1 is SGHDT, CDR2 YYEEEE, per germline. The germline V and J ends were trimmed by 2 bases and 16 bases, with 18 bases remaining between them. This CDR3 is 13 amino acids long. CDR3 in amino acids: CASSLFGAPFWFF. Written as DNA, the CDR3 is TGTGCCAGCAGCTTATTTGGGGCTCCCTTTTGGTTTTTT.

The chain couples TRBV29-1 to TRBJ2-3; tentative D call: TRBD2 (5 bases). V was clipped by 4 bases and J by 0 bases, with 11 bases between them. Germline assignment: CDR1 SQVTM and CDR2 ANQGSEA. The CDR3 loop spans 14 amino acids. In DNA form, the CDR3 reads TGCAGCGTTGTGAAACGGACTAGCACAGATACGCAGTATTTT. Its translation: CSVVKRTSTDTQYF.

This clonotype was counted a few times. The CDR3 region is CAVSSSTGANVLTF. CDR3 coding DNA: TGTGCCGTCTCCTCGTCGACTGGGGCCAACGTCCTGACTTTC. The chain is built from TRBV10-3 and TRBJ2-6, with D hard to call. CDR3 length: 14 amino acids. The V end was cut by 11 bases, the J end by 2 bases, with 13 bases between. Per the germline V gene, CDR1 is ENHRY and CDR2 is SYGVKD.

The chain is built from TRBV12-3 or TRBV12-4 and TRBJ2-7; 11 bases match TRBD2. The CDR3 is 14 residues long. V was clipped by 7 bases and J by 3 bases; unmatched bases: 5. DNA for the CDR3: TGTGCCAGCAAAATAGCGGGAGGGCGCTACGAGCAGTACTTC. It specifies CASKIAGGRYEQYF.

A few counts support this clonotype. The chain recombines TRBV5-1 with TRBJ2-7; 9 bases map to TRBD2. The germline gives CDR1 SGHRS, CDR2 YFSETQ. Germline trimming cut 10 bases from V and 2 bases from J; bases unmatched to any gene: 16. The CDR3 is made up of 16 amino acids. CDR3 residues: CASSFRLAGSTYEQYF. In DNA, the CDR3 is TGCGCCTCCAGCTTCCGGCTAGCGGGGAGCACCTACGAGCAGTACTTC.

This clonotype was counted many times. Here the CDR3 reads CSVRRRLTYNEQFF. The CDR3 bases are TGCAGCGTTAGGCGGCGGCTCACCTACAATGAGCAGTTCTTC. The chain links TRBV29-1 to TRBJ2-1; D is undetermined. Germline values: CDR1 SQVTM, CDR2 ANQGSEA. The CDR3 extends over 14 amino acids. V dropped 5 bases and J dropped 2 bases, with 13 bases sitting between them.

The chain employs TRBV4-2 and TRBJ2-2, with 8 positions matching TRBD2. With 1 base clipped from V and 7 bases from J, the junction kept 8 bases outside the gene matches. Germline assignment: CDR1 LGHNA and CDR2 YNFKEQ. This CDR3 comprises 16 residues. CDR3 in amino acids: CASSQVGAGGNGELFF. CDR3 bases: TGTGCCAGCAGCCAAGTTGGTGCGGGGGGTAACGGGGAGCTGTTTTTT.

This clonotype was counted at least ten times. The chain recombines TRBV2 with TRBJ2-3; D is uncertain. The length of the CDR3 is 12 residues. Germline-derived CDR1 and CDR2 are SNHLY and FYNNEI. With 6 bases removed from V and 5 bases from J, the gap between germline ends came to 9 bases. As DNA, the CDR3 is TGTGCCAGCAGCATCACCGTAGATACGCAGTATTTT. It specifies CASSITVDTQYF.

This clonotype has only a few counts. This chain connects TRBV2 to TRBJ1-1, with D possibly being TRBD1 (6 bases). Germline lookup yields CDR1 SNHLY and CDR2 FYNNEI. The CDR3 sequence is 14 residues long. Deletions cut 6 bases from V and 5 bases from J, with 16 bases between. CDR3 residues: CASRRDRSLTEAFF. The CDR3 DNA sequence: TGTGCCAGCAGACGCGACAGGTCTCTAACTGAAGCTTTCTTT. Combining the CDR3 with reference TRBV2 and TRBJ1-1 gives the whole variable domain EPEVTQTPSHQVTQMGQEVILRCVPISNHLYFYWYRQILGQKVEFLVSFYNNEISEKSEIFDDQFSVERPDGSNFTLKIRSTKLEDSAMYFCASRRDRSLTEAFFGQGTRLTVV.

This clonotype was detected only a few times. The chain couples TRBV5-1 to TRBJ2-7, with 8 bases that match TRBD2. V shed 4 bases, J shed 4 bases, and the junction held 4 bases outside the gene matches. This CDR3 has 13 residues. From germline, CDR1 is SGHRS and CDR2 YFSETQ. The CDR3 DNA reads as TGCGCCAGCAGCCTGACTAGCGAATACGAGCAGTACTTC. It yields the protein CASSLTSEYEQYF.

This clonotype was seen at least ten times. V usage is TRBV5-4 and J usage is TRBJ2-7; D is undetermined. V was shortened by 3 bases and J by 6 bases, with 13 bases between the two germline ends. From germline, CDR1 is SGHNT and CDR2 YYREEE (reference sequence). The CDR3 covers 13 residues. The CDR3 loop reads CASSSVSRVEQYF. The CDR3 coding sequence is TGTGCCAGCAGCTCTGTCAGTCGGGTCGAGCAGTACTTC.

This clonotype has only a few counts. This chain links TRBV6-2 or TRBV6-3 with TRBJ1-1; D is unresolved. V was cut by 0 bases and J by 0 bases, with 8 bases left in between. This CDR3 spans 15 amino acids. Looked up from germline, CDR1 is MNHEY and CDR2 is SVGEGT. CDR3 protein: CASSYSPAMNTEAFF. In DNA form, the CDR3 reads TGTGCCAGCAGTTACTCTCCAGCAATGAACACTGAAGCTTTCTTT.

This clonotype has at least ten counts. CDR3 bases: TGCGCCAGCAGCTTGGCCACTAGCGGGAGCAATGAGCAGTTCTTC. It translates to CASSLATSGSNEQFF. J is TRBJ2-1 and V is TRBV5-1, with 11 bases identical to TRBD2. V lost 0 bases, J lost 6 bases, and 2 bases stayed unmatched. Germline values: CDR1 SGHRS, CDR2 YFSETQ. This CDR3 contains 15 residues.

This clonotype showed up many times. CDR3 DNA: TGTGCCAGCAGTGAATCAGGAGGAGGGCGCGAGCAGTACTTC. Translated: CASSESGGGREQYF. The chain is built from TRBV25-1 and TRBJ2-7, with D perhaps matching TRBD2 (6 bases). V was clipped by 1 base and J by 6 bases, with 13 bases between them. The CDR3 spans 14 residues. Germline V gene data show CDR1 as MGHDK and CDR2 as SYGVNS.

The V and J genes are TRBV2 and TRBJ1-5, with 7 bases aligning to TRBD1. V trimming: 5 bases; J trimming: 0 bases; junction bases outside the gene matches: 10. Germline assignment: CDR1 SNHLY and CDR2 FYNNEI. This CDR3 is 17 amino acids long. The CDR3 sequence: CASSRAGGYDSNQPQHF. CDR3 DNA sequence: TGTGCCAGCAGTCGGGCAGGGGGTTATGATAGCAATCAGCCCCAGCATTTT. Full variable domain (outside the CDR3, taken from reference TRBV2 and TRBJ1-5): EPEVTQTPSHQVTQMGQEVILRCVPISNHLYFYWYRQILGQKVEFLVSFYNNEISEKSEIFDDQFSVERPDGSNFTLKIRSTKLEDSAMYFCASSRAGGYDSNQPQHFGDGTRLSIL.

The rearrangement uses TRBV7-2 and TRBJ1-2; 10 bases are shared with TRBD1. Germline values: CDR1 SGHTA, CDR2 FQGNSA. V shed 3 bases, J shed 2 bases, and the junction held 6 bases outside the gene matches. This CDR3 contains 16 residues. CDR3 sequence reads: CASSFGPGQGNYGYTF. The CDR3 region has the DNA TGTGCCAGCAGCTTCGGTCCGGGACAGGGGAACTATGGCTACACCTTC.

The rearrangement uses TRBV7-6 and TRBJ2-3; D unclear. The germline V and J ends were trimmed by 1 base and 2 bases, with 4 bases remaining between them. The CDR3 is 13 residues long. CDR1 and CDR2 from the germline V gene are SGHVS and FNYEAQ. The CDR3, as DNA: TGTGCCAGCAGCTTAGGCCTCACAGATACGCAGTATTTT. Its translation: CASSLGLTDTQYF. Supplemented by reference TRBV7-6 and TRBJ2-3, the full variable domain reads GAGVSQSPRYKVTKRGQDVALRCDPISGHVSLYWYRQALGQGPEFLTYFNYEAQQDKSGLPNDRFSAERPEGSISTLTIQRTEQRDSAMYRCASSLGLTDTQYFGPGTRLTVL.

This clonotype has a handful of counts. The V and J genes are TRBV12-3 or TRBV12-4 and TRBJ1-3, with 8 bases aligning to TRBD1. V trimming: 6 bases; J trimming: 0 bases; junction bases outside the gene matches: 10. The CDR3 length is 17 residues. The CDR3 nucleotides read TGTGCCAGCAGGGTGCAGGGGGCCGCCTTCTCTGGAAACACCATATATTTT. This translates into CASRVQGAAFSGNTIYF.

This chain connects TRBV5-1 to TRBJ2-5; D not resolved. Germline values: CDR1 SGHRS, CDR2 YFSETQ. The CDR3 has 14 residues. With 4 bases removed from V and 1 base from J, the gap between germline ends came to 11 bases. CDR3 in amino acids: CASSKDRSQETQYF. The CDR3 DNA is TGCGCCAGCAGCAAGGACCGCAGCCAAGAGACCCAGTACTTC.

This clonotype was picked up many times. This chain joins TRBV9 and TRBJ2-3, with 7 bases fitting TRBD2. This CDR3 has 18 residues. Looked up from germline, CDR1 is SGDLS and CDR2 is YYNGEE. Losses at the gene ends were 2 bases for V and 4 bases for J; bases not matched to a gene: 16. The CDR3 DNA sequence: TGTGCCAGCAGCGTCGAGAGACCGGGACTACGACTCCCAGATACGCAGTATTTT. Protein: CASSVERPGLRLPDTQYF.

This clonotype was found a few times. The chain uses TRBV7-2 and TRBJ2-3; 8 bases fit TRBD2. This CDR3 spans 16 amino acids. Per germline, CDR1 SGHTA and CDR2 FQGNSA. V lost 1 base and J lost 1; bases outside the gene matches: 4. In DNA, the CDR3 is TGTGCCAGCAGCTTAGGACTAGCGAAAGGCACAGATACGCAGTATTTT. Translation gives CASSLGLAKGTDTQYF.

This clonotype was seen at least ten times. Germline is not matched at one junction end, which may reflect a read error. J is TRBJ2-1 and V is TRBV7-7; D is possibly TRBD1 (5 bases). Looked up from germline, CDR1 is SSHAT and CDR2 is FNYEAQ (reference sequence). This CDR3 is 15 amino acids long. The CDR3 DNA follows: TGTGCTAGCAGCTTTAGGGGAATTGGCGACAATGAGCAGTTCTTC. It codes for CASSFRGIGDNEQFF.

This clonotype was counted many times. This chain's CDR3 is CASSQGIMANTEAFF. The CDR3 DNA reads as TGTGCCAGCAGCCAAGGTATAATGGCGAACACTGAAGCTTTCTTT. V and J are TRBV3-1 and TRBJ1-1; no clear D gene. This CDR3 has 15 amino acids. Trimming removed 1 base from V and 1 base from J, with 10 bases in between. Germline CDR1 is LGHDT and CDR2 is YNNKEL (reference sequence). Together with reference TRBV3-1 and TRBJ1-1, the CDR3 gives the full variable domain: DTAVSQTPKYLVTQMGNDKSIKCEQNLGHDTMYWYKQDSKKFLKIMFSYNNKELIINETVPNRFSPKSPDKAHLNLHINSLELGDSAVYFCASSQGIMANTEAFFGQGTRLTVV.

This clonotype has ten or more counts. J is TRBJ1-1 and V is TRBV7-8; D not resolved. Germline V CDR1 and CDR2: SGHVS, FQNEAQ. The CDR3 is 11 residues long. V lost 5 bases and J 6 bases, leaving 7 bases between the germline ends. CDR3 in DNA: TGTGCCAGCAGCGAAGGGTCTGAAGCTTTCTTT. The encoded protein is CASSEGSEAFF.